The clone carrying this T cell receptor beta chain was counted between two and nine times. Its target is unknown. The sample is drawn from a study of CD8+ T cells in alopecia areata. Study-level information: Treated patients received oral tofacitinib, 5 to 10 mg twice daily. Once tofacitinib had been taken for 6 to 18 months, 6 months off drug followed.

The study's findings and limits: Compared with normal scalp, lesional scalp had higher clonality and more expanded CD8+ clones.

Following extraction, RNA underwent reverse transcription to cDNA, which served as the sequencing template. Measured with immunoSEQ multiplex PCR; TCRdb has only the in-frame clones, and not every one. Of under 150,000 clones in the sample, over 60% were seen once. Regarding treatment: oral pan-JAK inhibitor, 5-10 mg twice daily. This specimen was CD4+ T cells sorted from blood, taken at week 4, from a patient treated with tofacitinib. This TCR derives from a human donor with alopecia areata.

CDR3 loop: CASSFNNPGEKLFF. The CDR3 nucleotides read TGCGCCAGCAGCTTCAATAACCCTGGTGAAAAACTGTTTTTT. The chain joins TRBV5-1 to TRBJ1-4, with D unresolved. CDR1 SGHRS and CDR2 YFSETQ come from the germline V gene. V lost 2 bases, J lost 7 bases, and 12 bases lay in between. This CDR3 has 14 amino acids.